These 14 T cell receptor beta chains were all obtained from the same sample, sequenced in a study of blood T cell repertoires in COVID-19. The protocol was immunoSEQ multiplex PCR, while the TCRdb copy is restricted to in-frame clones and leaves out a portion. The sample gives about 240,000 clones, approximately 85% of which show up once; roughly 12% is in the top ten. The sequencing input was peripheral blood. The receptors were sampled from a woman aged 55-70 years with active or convalescent COVID-19.

The J gene is TRBJ2-1, the V gene TRBV7-9; 9 positions match TRBD2. This CDR3 contains 16 residues. From germline, CDR1 is SEHNR and CDR2 FQNEAQ (reference sequence). Trimming cost V 4 bases and J 0 bases; bases outside gene matches: 4. The CDR3 DNA reads TGTGCCAGCAGCTCGAATAGCGGGAGCTCCTACAATGAGCAGTTCTTC. Its protein product is CASSSNSGSSYNEQFF. The whole variable domain, remainder taken from reference TRBV7-9 and TRBJ2-1, is DTGVSQNPRHKITKRGQNVTFRCDPISEHNRLYWYRQTLGQGPEFLTYFQNEAQLEKSRLLSDRFSAERPKGSFSTLEIQRTEQGDSAMYLCASSSNSGSSYNEQFFGPGTRLTVL.

This clone was observed a few times. The V call is TRBV28, the J call TRBJ2-7, with 8 bases matching TRBD1. The CDR3 spans 14 residues. The ends lost 6 bases at V and 0 bases at J; junction bases unmatched: 4. Germline lookup yields CDR1 MDHEN and CDR2 SYDVKM. The CDR3 bases are TGTGCCAGCAGGTCTACAGGGGGCTCCTACGAGCAGTACTTC. This sequence encodes CASRSTGGSYEQYF.

The genes are TRBV5-1 and TRBJ1-2; D might be TRBD1 (5 bases). V lost 4 bases to trimming and J lost 0 bases, with 13 bases between them. The CDR3 spans 15 residues. Per germline, CDR1 SGHRS and CDR2 YFSETQ. In nucleotides, the CDR3 is TGCGCCAGCAGCCAAGCGGGGGGAACTAACTATGGCTACACCTTC. Translating gives CASSQAGGTNYGYTF.

The chain carries TRBV7-9 and TRBJ1-2; no reliable D call. Trimming pared 5 bases from V and 3 bases from J, leaving 7 bases between. The CDR3 totals 12 residues. Germline CDR1 is SEHNR and CDR2 is FQNEAQ (reference sequence). The DNA of the CDR3 is TGTGCCAGCAGCCCCGGTGACTATGGCTACACCTTC. It specifies CASSPGDYGYTF.

The V call is TRBV7-3, the J call TRBJ2-3; 7 bases are shared with TRBD1. V shed 7 bases, J shed 4 bases, and the junction held 8 bases outside the gene matches. This CDR3 has 14 amino acids. The germline gives CDR1 SGHTA, CDR2 FQGTGA. CDR3 amino acids: CASTPGQGADTQYF. As DNA, the CDR3 is TGTGCCAGCACCCCGGGGCAGGGGGCAGATACGCAGTATTTT.

This clone came up many times. This rearrangement joins TRBV7-8 to TRBJ2-1; D is possibly TRBD2 (5 bases). This CDR3 has 11 residues. Germline values: CDR1 SGHVS, CDR2 FQNEAQ. Trimming removed 3 bases from V and 9 bases from J, with 6 bases in between. CDR3 amino acids: CASSFEGEQFF. CDR3 bases: TGTGCCAGCAGCTTCGAGGGTGAGCAGTTCTTC.

DNA for the CDR3: TGTGCCAGCAGTATAAGCGGGGGCTACAATGAGCAGTTCTTC. This codes for CASSISGGYNEQFF. V gene TRBV7-9 combines with J gene TRBJ2-1, with TRBD2 matching 8 bases. The CDR3 consists of 14 residues. The V gene's germline CDR1 is SEHNR and CDR2 FQNEAQ (reference sequence). Trimming at V came to 6 bases and at J to 3 bases, leaving 4 bases not matched to a gene.

This clone was seen only once. V is TRBV12-3 or TRBV12-4 and J is TRBJ1-1; D call uncertain. The CDR3 runs 12 residues. Trimming took off 4 bases at V and 1 base at J, with 4 bases between the two ends. The CDR3 nucleotides are TGTGCCAGCAGTTACACGAACACTGAAGCTTTCTTT. As protein: CASSYTNTEAFF.

There are a few counts of this clone. Other DNA sequences within the sample encode an identical CDR3. The chain is built from TRBV7-8 and TRBJ1-2; 8 bases agree with TRBD1. V lost 5 bases, J lost 2 bases, and 4 bases stayed unmatched. Per the germline V gene, CDR1 is SGHVS and CDR2 is FQNEAQ. CDR3 size: 14 residues. In nucleotides, the CDR3 is TGTGCCAGCAGCCCAGGACAGGGAAACTATGGCTACACCTTC. This gives the protein CASSPGQGNYGYTF. Full variable domain (missing parts from reference TRBV7-8 and TRBJ1-2): GAGVSQSPRYKVAKRGQDVALRCDPISGHVSLFWYQQALGQGPEFLTYFQNEAQLDKSGLPSDRFFAERPEGSVSTLKIQRTQQEDSAVYLCASSPGQGNYGYTFGSGTRLTVV.

The chain couples TRBV2 to TRBJ1-2; D gene unclear. Germline lookup yields CDR1 SNHLY and CDR2 FYNNEI. The CDR3 spans 13 residues. V lost 3 bases and J 4 bases, leaving 9 bases between the germline ends. CDR3 bases: TGTGCCAGCAGTGAGGAGTCCTCCTATGGCTACACCTTC. This sequence encodes CASSEESSYGYTF. The whole variable domain, filled in from reference TRBV2 and TRBJ1-2, reads EPEVTQTPSHQVTQMGQEVILRCVPISNHLYFYWYRQILGQKVEFLVSFYNNEISEKSEIFDDQFSVERPDGSNFTLKIRSTKLEDSAMYFCASSEESSYGYTFGSGTRLTVV.

In this sample, this clone turned up a few times. The CDR3 DNA is TGTGCCAGCAGCGTAGCTACGTTCGGGGGTGAGACCCAGTACTTC. Protein product: CASSVATFGGETQYF. This sequence joins TRBV9 and TRBJ2-5, with D possibly matching TRBD2 (6 bases). The germline gives CDR1 SGDLS, CDR2 YYNGEE. V was cut by 0 bases and J by 5 bases, with 14 bases left in between. This CDR3 has 15 residues.

This clone was found a few times. This sequence joins TRBV5-4 and TRBJ1-6, with D tentatively TRBD1 (6 bases). This CDR3 is 15 amino acids long. V lost 5 bases to trimming and J lost 10 bases, with 19 bases between them. CDR1 SGHNT and CDR2 YYREEE come from the germline V gene (reference sequence). The CDR3 DNA reads TGTGCCAGCAGAAACGGGGGGGGCGGAGGATCACCCCTCCACTTT. Amino acids: CASRNGGGGGSPLHF.

The chain is built from TRBV2 and TRBJ2-3, with 9 bases fitting TRBD1. This CDR3 comprises 15 residues. From germline, CDR1 is SNHLY and CDR2 FYNNEI. The junction had 9 bases not matched to a gene; V was cut back by 7 bases and J by 4 bases. In DNA, the CDR3 is TGTGCCAGCAATCTACAGGGGGCAGGGGCAGATACGCAGTATTTT. Encoded protein: CASNLQGAGADTQYF.

The genes are TRBV6-5 and TRBJ1-3; TRBD1 matches 11 bases. Germline V gene sequence: CDR1 MNHEY, CDR2 SVGAGI. V shed 4 bases, J shed 4 bases, and the junction held 6 bases outside the gene matches. The CDR3 is 16 amino acids. This chain's CDR3 is CASSSPGTGGGNTIYF. The CDR3 DNA follows: TGTGCCAGCAGTTCCCCGGGGACAGGGGGAGGAAACACCATATATTTT.